The source of this TCR beta chain is a study of blood T cell repertoires in COVID-19. Study-wide background: The analysed material was cDNA or gDNA that came from T cells, B-cell-depleted T cells, or PBMCs.

The CDR3 is 17 amino acids. Germline CDR1 GTSNPN, CDR2 SVGIG (reference sequence). V was trimmed by 0 bases and J by 0 bases, leaving 14 bases between them. This table comes from immunoSEQ multiplex PCR, and its TCRdb copy is limited to in-frame clones, with some not included. The sample lists some 97,000 clones; approximately 86% were seen once. Source material: peripheral blood. The V call is TRBV30, the J call TRBJ1-4; D is unclear. This sequence was found in a human donor in a cohort sampled during active COVID-19. The CDR3 sequence: CAWSVLSLGSTNEKLFF. As DNA, the CDR3 is TGTGCCTGGAGTGTACTGAGCCTCGGGTCAACTAATGAAAAACTGTTTTTT.